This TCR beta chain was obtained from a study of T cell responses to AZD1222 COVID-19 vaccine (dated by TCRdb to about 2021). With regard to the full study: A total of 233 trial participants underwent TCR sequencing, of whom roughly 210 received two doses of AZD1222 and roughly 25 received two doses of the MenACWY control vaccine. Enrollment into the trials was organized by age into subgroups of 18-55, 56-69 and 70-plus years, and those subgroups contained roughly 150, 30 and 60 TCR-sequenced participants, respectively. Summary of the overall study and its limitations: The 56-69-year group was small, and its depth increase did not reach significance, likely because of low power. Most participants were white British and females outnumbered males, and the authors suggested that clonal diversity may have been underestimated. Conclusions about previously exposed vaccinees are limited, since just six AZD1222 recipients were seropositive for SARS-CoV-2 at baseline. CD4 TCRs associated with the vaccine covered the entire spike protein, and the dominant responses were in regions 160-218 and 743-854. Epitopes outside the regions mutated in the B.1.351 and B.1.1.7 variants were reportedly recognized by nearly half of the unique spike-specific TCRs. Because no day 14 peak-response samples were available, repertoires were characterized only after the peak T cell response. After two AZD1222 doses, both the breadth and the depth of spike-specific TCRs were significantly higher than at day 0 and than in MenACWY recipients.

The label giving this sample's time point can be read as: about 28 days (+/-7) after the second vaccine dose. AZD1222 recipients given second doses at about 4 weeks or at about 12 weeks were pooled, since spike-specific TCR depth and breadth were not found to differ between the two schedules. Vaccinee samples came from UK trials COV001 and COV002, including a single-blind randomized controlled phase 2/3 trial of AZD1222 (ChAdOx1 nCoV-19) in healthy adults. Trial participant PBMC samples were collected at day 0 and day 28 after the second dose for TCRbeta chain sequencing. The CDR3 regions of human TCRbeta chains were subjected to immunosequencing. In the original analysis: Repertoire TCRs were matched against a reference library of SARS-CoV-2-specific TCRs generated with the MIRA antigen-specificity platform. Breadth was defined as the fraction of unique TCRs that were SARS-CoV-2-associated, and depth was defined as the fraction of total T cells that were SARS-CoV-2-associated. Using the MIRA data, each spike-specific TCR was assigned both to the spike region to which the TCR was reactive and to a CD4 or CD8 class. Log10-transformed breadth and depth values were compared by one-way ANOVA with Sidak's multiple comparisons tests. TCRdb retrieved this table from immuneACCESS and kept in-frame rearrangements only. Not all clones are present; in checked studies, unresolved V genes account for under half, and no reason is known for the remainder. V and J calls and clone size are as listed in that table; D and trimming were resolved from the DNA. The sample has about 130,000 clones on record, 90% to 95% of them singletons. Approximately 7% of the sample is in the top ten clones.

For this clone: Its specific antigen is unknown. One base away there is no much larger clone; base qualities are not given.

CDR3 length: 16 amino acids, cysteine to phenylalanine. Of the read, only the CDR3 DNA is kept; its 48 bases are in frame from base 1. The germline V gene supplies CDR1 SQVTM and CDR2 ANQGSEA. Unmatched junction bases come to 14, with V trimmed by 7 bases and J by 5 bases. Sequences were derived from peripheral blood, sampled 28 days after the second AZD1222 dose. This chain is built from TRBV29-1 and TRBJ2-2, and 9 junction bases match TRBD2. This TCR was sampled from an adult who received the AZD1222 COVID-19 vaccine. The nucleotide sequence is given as TGCAGCGCCGCCCGCGGGGGGGCGCTCGGAACCGGGGAGCTGTTTTTT. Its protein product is CSAARGGALGTGELFF.